Following are 24 T cell receptor beta chains from one sample sequenced in a study of blood T cell repertoires in COVID-19. Produced via immunoSEQ multiplex PCR; TCRdb's table is partial and in-frame only. The sample holds 200,000 to 250,000 clones, around nine tenths seen once. Input material: peripheral blood. The receptors were gathered from a man aged 55 to 70 who had recovered from COVID-19.

This clone was observed once. The rearrangement joins TRBV6-6 to TRBJ2-7, with 8 bases fitting TRBD1. The CDR3 is 13 residues long. Germline CDR1 MNHNY, CDR2 SVGAGI (reference sequence). The junction had 6 bases not matched to a gene; V was cut back by 2 bases and J by 9 bases. The CDR3 sequence is CASSYQDRVAQYF. For the CDR3, the DNA is TGTGCCAGCAGTTACCAGGACAGGGTGGCGCAGTACTTC.

The chain recombines TRBV5-1 with TRBJ2-1; TRBD2 matches at 7 bases. V shed 4 bases and J 5 bases; nucleotides not matched to a gene: 3. Germline CDR1 reads SGHRS; CDR2 reads YFSETQ. The CDR3 covers 13 residues. CDR3 sequence reads: CASSGSGDNEQFF. Here the CDR3 DNA reads TGCGCCAGCAGCGGAAGCGGGGACAATGAGCAGTTCTTC. Full variable domain (missing parts from reference TRBV5-1 and TRBJ2-1): KAGVTQTPRYLIKTRGQQVTLSCSPISGHRSVSWYQQTPGQGLQFLFEYFSETQRNKGNFPGRFSGRQFSNSRSEMNVSTLELGDSALYLCASSGSGDNEQFFGPGTRLTVL.

CDR3 DNA sequence: TGTGCCAGCAGCCAACAGACAGGGATAAGATCCTACAATGAGCAGTTCTTC. The encoded protein is CASSQQTGIRSYNEQFF. The chain has TRBV4-2 and TRBJ2-1; 7 bases match TRBD1. This CDR3 spans 17 amino acids. V trimming: 2 bases; J trimming: 1 base; junction bases outside the gene matches: 8. CDR1 LGHNA and CDR2 YNFKEQ come from the germline V gene.

With respect to this clone: This specimen includes other DNA sequences encoding the same CDR3. J is TRBJ2-3 and V is TRBV19; TRBD1 agrees at 8 bases. CDR3 length equals 13 residues. Germline V gene lookup returns CDR1 LNHDA and CDR2 SQIVND (reference sequence). V was pared by 3 bases and J by 6 bases, with 2 bases of the junction left unmatched. CDR3 in DNA: TGTGCCAGTAGTATCCAGGGGGCGGATACGCAGTATTTT. This codes for CASSIQGADTQYF.

The chain employs TRBV24-1 and TRBJ2-1; 9 nucleotides agree with TRBD1. V was pared by 8 bases and J by 6 bases, with 13 bases of the junction left unmatched. The CDR3 length is 16 residues. Germline loops: CDR1 KGHDR, CDR2 SFDVKD. CDR3 region: CATMQNRGLVLNEQFF. CDR3 nucleotides: TGTGCCACCATGCAGAACAGGGGGCTGGTGCTCAATGAGCAGTTCTTC.

This clone was recorded only once. The rearrangement uses TRBV24-1 and TRBJ2-1, with 12 bases lining up with TRBD1. The trim removed 1 base at V and 8 bases at J, leaving 8 bases unmatched. Germline V lookup: CDR1 KGHDR, CDR2 SFDVKD. This CDR3 region has 17 residues. CDR3 residues: CATSDLSSGQGADEQFF. CDR3 DNA sequence: TGTGCCACCAGTGATTTAAGCTCGGGACAGGGGGCCGATGAGCAGTTCTTC.

This rearrangement joins TRBV7-6 to TRBJ2-2; tentative D call: TRBD1 (6 bases). The CDR3 is 15 amino acids. Germline assignment: CDR1 SGHVS and CDR2 FNYEAQ. Trimming pared 5 bases from V and 3 bases from J, leaving 13 bases between. The DNA for the CDR3 is TGTGCCAGCAGCCGAACAGGGCCGGACACCGGGGAGCTGTTTTTT. Residues: CASSRTGPDTGELFF.

The chain has TRBV12-3 or TRBV12-4 and TRBJ2-2; D remains unclear. V was trimmed by 1 base and J by 7 bases, leaving 7 bases between them. CDR3 length: 13 residues. The CDR3 coding sequence is TGTGCCAGCAGTTTAGTTGGAGTCGGGGAGCTGTTTTTT. This gives the protein CASSLVGVGELFF.

Details on this clone: The junction departs from germline at one end; a sequencing error may be responsible. This CDR3 is CASSLDGLSGANVLTF. CDR3 nucleotides: TGTGCCAGCAGTTTGGACGGACTCTCTGGGGCCAACGTCCTGACTTTC. This chain links TRBV5-4 with TRBJ2-6, with D possibly being TRBD2 (5 bases). The CDR3 has 16 amino acids. In germline, CDR1 is SGHNT, CDR2 YYREEE (reference sequence).

The chain recombines TRBV5-5 with TRBJ1-5; TRBD1 matches at 7 bases. In germline, CDR1 is SGHKS, CDR2 YYEKEE (reference sequence). CDR3 length: 15 amino acids. Unmatched junction bases numbered 6, after V lost 4 bases and J lost 2 bases. CDR3 protein: CASSLFGQGNQPQHF. CDR3 nucleotide sequence: TGTGCCAGCAGCCTATTCGGACAGGGCAATCAGCCCCAGCATTTT.

The V call is TRBV24-1, the J call TRBJ2-3; 8 bases are a match to TRBD1. The CDR3 sequence is 15 residues long. V lost 5 bases and J lost 4; bases outside the gene matches: 7. Germline CDR1 KGHDR, CDR2 SFDVKD. The CDR3 region has the DNA TGTGCCACCAGTGCCCCCGGACAGGGTGCAGATACGCAGTATTTT. This translates into CATSAPGQGADTQYF.

The V call is TRBV3-1 (or the pseudogene TRBV3-2), the J call TRBJ2-1; 8 nucleotides line up with TRBD2. V was clipped by 0 bases and J by 7 bases; unmatched bases: 8. This CDR3 spans 16 amino acids. Germline V CDR1 and CDR2: LGHDT, YNNKEL (reference sequence). CDR3 nucleotide sequence: TGTGCCAGCAGCCAAGAGGCGGGGGGTGGTGTTAATGAGCAGTTCTTC. Protein: CASSQEAGGGVNEQFF.

The CDR3 sequence: CATSGWGRGSYNEQFF. CDR3 DNA: TGTGCCACCAGTGGATGGGGGAGGGGCTCCTACAATGAGCAGTTCTTC. This sequence joins TRBV24-1 and TRBJ2-1; 7 positions match TRBD2. V lost 5 bases, J lost 0 bases, and 6 bases stayed unmatched. This CDR3 has 16 amino acids. Germline V gives CDR1 KGHDR, CDR2 SFDVKD.

This clone was found once. The chain joins TRBV11-1 to TRBJ1-2; D uncertain. The CDR3 is 13 residues long. Between the trimmed V and J ends, which lost 5 bases and 7 bases, there was a span of 14 bases. CDR1 is SGHAT and CDR2 is FQDESV in the germline V gene (reference sequence). The CDR3 region is CASSPARGAGYTF. CDR3 DNA: TGTGCCAGCAGCCCCGCCCGGGGAGCTGGCTACACCTTC.

The gene calls are TRBV19 and TRBJ2-1; D is possibly TRBD2 (7 bases). The CDR3 totals 14 residues. The germline V gene encodes CDR1 LNHDA and CDR2 SQIVND (reference sequence). The DNA of the CDR3 is TGTGCATCTGAGAGGGGGGGTTCCTACAATGAGCAGTTCTTC. Residues: CASERGGSYNEQFF.

The genes are TRBV14 and TRBJ2-1, with 9 bases identical to TRBD1. The CDR3 has 16 residues. The ends lost 0 bases at V and 4 bases at J; junction bases unmatched: 4. CDR1 and CDR2 (germline): SGHDN, FVKESK. CDR3 amino acids: CASSQEWDREYNEQFF. The CDR3 DNA sequence: TGTGCCAGCAGCCAAGAATGGGACAGGGAATACAATGAGCAGTTCTTC.

The chain carries TRBV3-1 (or the pseudogene TRBV3-2) and TRBJ1-2; 9 nucleotides line up with TRBD1. Germline V gene data show CDR1 as LGHDT and CDR2 as YNNKEL (reference sequence). The CDR3 loop spans 13 amino acids. V dropped 4 bases and J dropped 8; count of bases not matched to a gene: 5. This CDR3 reads CASSPRQGGGYTF. The CDR3 DNA reads as TGTGCCAGCAGCCCCCGACAGGGGGGCGGCTACACCTTC.

The gene calls are TRBV6-1 and TRBJ1-2; 9 nucleotides match TRBD1. Trimming took 2 bases from V and 8 from J; bases not matched to a gene: 6. The CDR3 is made up of 14 amino acids. The V gene's germline CDR1 is MNHNS and CDR2 SASEGT. The CDR3 region has the DNA TGTGCCAGCAGTGAATCGGACAGGGGATTAGGCTACACCTTC. Residues: CASSESDRGLGYTF.

In its sample, this clone was seen a few times. The chain uses TRBV7-6 and TRBJ1-1, with D unclear. Trimming shortened V by 2 bases and J by 0 bases, and 4 bases separated the two germline ends. The V gene's germline CDR1 is SGHVS and CDR2 FNYEAQ. The CDR3 is 13 amino acids. The CDR3, as DNA: TGTGCCAGCAGCTTACCTTTGAACACTGAAGCTTTCTTT. It codes for CASSLPLNTEAFF.

The chain uses TRBV5-4 and TRBJ1-6; a possible D gene is TRBD1 (6 bases). CDR3 length equals 16 residues. V was clipped by 4 bases and J by 7 bases, with 18 bases between them. The germline V gene has CDR1 SGHNT and CDR2 YYREEE (reference sequence). The CDR3 here is CASSQEQGRGNSPLHF. CDR3 nucleotides: TGTGCCAGCAGCCAAGAACAGGGACGGGGCAATTCACCCCTCCACTTT.

This chain joins TRBV7-3 and TRBJ2-3; 8 nucleotides line up with TRBD2. Trimming removed 5 bases from V and 4 bases from J; junction bases left unmatched: 8. The CDR3 length is 15 residues. Germline V lookup: CDR1 SGHTA, CDR2 FQGTGA. DNA for the CDR3: TGTGCCAGCAGCGCGACTAGCGCAACCTCAGATACGCAGTATTTT. Amino acids: CASSATSATSDTQYF.

CDR3 residues: CASGAGGSRGEKLFF. CDR3 coding DNA: TGTGCCAGCGGAGCGGGTGGGTCGCGCGGGGAAAAACTGTTTTTT. V usage is TRBV7-8 and J usage is TRBJ1-4, with D uncertain. Per the germline V gene, CDR1 is SGHVS and CDR2 is FQNEAQ. CDR3 size: 15 residues. V lost 8 bases, J lost 8 bases, and 21 bases lay in between.

The V gene is TRBV5-1, the J gene TRBJ1-5; 8 bases align to TRBD1. The CDR3 consists of 19 residues. Germline V gene data show CDR1 as SGHRS and CDR2 as YFSETQ. The V gene end was trimmed by 4 bases and the J gene end by 2 bases; junction bases not matched to a gene: 17. The CDR3 bases are TGCGCCAGCAGCACTGGGGGGGACAGGAGTCCGATTGGCAATCAGCCCCAGCATTTT. Translation: CASSTGGDRSPIGNQPQHF.

The genes are TRBV19 and TRBJ2-5; weak D call: TRBD1 (6 bases). CDR3 length: 13 residues. Trimming removed 4 bases from V and 3 bases from J, with 9 bases in between. Germline loops: CDR1 LNHDA, CDR2 SQIVND (reference sequence). DNA for the CDR3: TGTGCCAGTAGTACAGGGGATAAAGAGACCCAGTACTTC. Translated: CASSTGDKETQYF.